The entry below gives a single T cell receptor (beta chain) sequence along with its context. This sample is part of a study of CD8 T cells in Susac syndrome. Trimming removed 9 bases from V and 5 bases from J; junction bases left unmatched: 11. CDR1 and CDR2 (germline): KGHDR, SFDVKD. CDR3 length equals 14 residues. Sequencing targeted TCR beta in blood CD8+ and CD4+ T cells. Reverse transcription of 0.5 to 1 ug RNA was carried out with random hexamers. TCRdb passed the immunoSEQ multiplex PCR reads through MiXCR, listing each CDR3 protein once. This table holds 150,000 to 200,000 distinct CDR3 sequences, about 96% found once.

Sequenced: CD4+ T cells from PBMCs. The gene calls are TRBV24-1 and TRBJ2-5; 7 positions agree with TRBD2. This receptor was obtained from a human donor with Susac syndrome. This CDR3 reads CATGMAGEGETQYF. The DNA of the CDR3 is TGTGCCACCGGAATGGCGGGAGAGGGGGAGACCCAGTACTTC.